These T cell receptor beta chains were read from a single sample in a study of cytomegalovirus exposure and HLA in healthy donors. Sequenced by immunoSEQ multiplex PCR; TCRdb stores in-frame clones only, minus some. Altogether roughly 120,000 clones are present, less than 85% being singletons, with the ten largest covering roughly 13%. The sequenced sample was PBMCs. These receptors were taken from a man aged 30 to 39 in good health and CMV-seropositive. The CDR3 runs from the conserved cysteine through the conserved F or W.

j_call v_call cdr3_aa
TRBJ2-3 TRBV7-3 CASSSAGREDTQYF
NA TRBV5-1 CASSPGQAVSYEQYF
TRBJ1-2 TRBV29-1 CSVGQDYGYTF
TRBJ1-5 TRBV6-1 CASSEGTGDALGSNQPQHF
TRBJ1-1 TRBV4-1 CASSFGGNTEAFF
TRBJ2-5 TRBV14 CAGLQGAQETQYF
TRBJ2-5 TRBV11-2 CASSLGALAGEETQYF
TRBJ1-2 TRBV4-3 CASSQDWGVDGYTF
TRBJ1-2 TRBV10-3 CAITEGQGANYGYTF
TRBJ1-3 TRBV6-6 CASSYSAAGNTIYF
TRBJ2-5 TRBV11-2 CASSPVSGGVETQYF
TRBJ1-5 TRBV5-1 CASSLDGEHQPQHF
TRBJ2-1 TRBV7-7 CASSLGLAGEDEQFF
TRBJ2-7 TRBV29-1 CSGKRTYEQYF
TRBJ1-2 TRBV28 CASTSHGRGDSGYTF
TRBJ2-1 TRBV27 CASSLSRLSYNEQFF
TRBJ1-2 TRBV6-5 CASSYGQNDYGYTF
TRBJ1-5 TRBV30 CAWSVLSNQPQHF
NA TRBV28 CASSFSDSYEQYF
TRBJ1-5 TRBV5-1 CASSFPGHSGPQHF
TRBJ2-7 TRBV11-2 CASSPRYSRQGASYEQYF
TRBJ2-2 TRBV5-4 CASSLDPGQGASGELFF
TRBJ1-6 TRBV19 CASGDSAGTYNSPLHF
TRBJ1-1 TRBV28 CASSLWTGGAGTEAFF